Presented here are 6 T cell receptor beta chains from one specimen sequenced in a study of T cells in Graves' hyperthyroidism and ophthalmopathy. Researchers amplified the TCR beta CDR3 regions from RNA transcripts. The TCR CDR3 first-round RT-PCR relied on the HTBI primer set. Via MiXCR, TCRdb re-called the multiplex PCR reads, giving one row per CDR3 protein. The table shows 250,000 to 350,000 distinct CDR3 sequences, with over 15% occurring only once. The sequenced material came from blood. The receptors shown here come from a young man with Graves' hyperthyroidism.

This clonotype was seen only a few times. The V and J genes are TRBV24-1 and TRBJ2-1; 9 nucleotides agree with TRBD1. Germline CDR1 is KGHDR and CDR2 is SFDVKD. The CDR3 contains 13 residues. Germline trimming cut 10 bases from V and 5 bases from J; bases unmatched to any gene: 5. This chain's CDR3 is CATTGTGNNEQFF. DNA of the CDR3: TGTGCCACGACCGGGACAGGGAACAATGAGCAGTTCTTC.

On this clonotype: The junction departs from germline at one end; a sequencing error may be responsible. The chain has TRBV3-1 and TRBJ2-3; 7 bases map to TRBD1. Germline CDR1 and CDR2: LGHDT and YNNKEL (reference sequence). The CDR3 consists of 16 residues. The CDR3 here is CGSSYRGGVSTDTQYF. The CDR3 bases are TGTGGCAGCAGTTACAGAGGGGGCGTTAGCACAGATACGCAGTATTTT.

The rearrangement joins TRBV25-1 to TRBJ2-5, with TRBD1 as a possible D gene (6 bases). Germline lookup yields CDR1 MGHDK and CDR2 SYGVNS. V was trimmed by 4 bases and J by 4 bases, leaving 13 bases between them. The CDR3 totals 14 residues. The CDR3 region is CASSGTRGRETQYF. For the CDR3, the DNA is TGTGCCAGCAGTGGGACCAGGGGAAGAGAGACCCAGTACTTC.

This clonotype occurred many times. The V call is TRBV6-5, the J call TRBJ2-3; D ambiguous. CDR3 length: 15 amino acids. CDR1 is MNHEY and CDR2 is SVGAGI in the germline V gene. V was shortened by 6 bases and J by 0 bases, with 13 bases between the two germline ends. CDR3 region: CASSSPSVSTDTQYF. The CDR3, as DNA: TGTGCCAGCAGCTCCCCGAGTGTCAGCACAGATACGCAGTATTTT.

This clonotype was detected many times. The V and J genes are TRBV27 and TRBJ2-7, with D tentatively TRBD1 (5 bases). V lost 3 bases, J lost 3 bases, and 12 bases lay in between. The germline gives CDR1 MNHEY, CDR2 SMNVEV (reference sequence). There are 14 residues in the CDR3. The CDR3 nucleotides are TGTGCCAGCAGTTTGGGCAGGGCCCACTACGAGCAGTACTTC. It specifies CASSLGRAHYEQYF.

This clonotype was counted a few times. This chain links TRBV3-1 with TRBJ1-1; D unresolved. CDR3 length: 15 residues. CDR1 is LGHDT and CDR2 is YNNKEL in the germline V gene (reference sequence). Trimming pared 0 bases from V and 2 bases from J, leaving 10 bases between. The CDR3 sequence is CASSQDLGGNTEAFF. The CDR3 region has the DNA TGTGCCAGCAGCCAAGATTTGGGCGGAAACACTGAAGCTTTCTTT.